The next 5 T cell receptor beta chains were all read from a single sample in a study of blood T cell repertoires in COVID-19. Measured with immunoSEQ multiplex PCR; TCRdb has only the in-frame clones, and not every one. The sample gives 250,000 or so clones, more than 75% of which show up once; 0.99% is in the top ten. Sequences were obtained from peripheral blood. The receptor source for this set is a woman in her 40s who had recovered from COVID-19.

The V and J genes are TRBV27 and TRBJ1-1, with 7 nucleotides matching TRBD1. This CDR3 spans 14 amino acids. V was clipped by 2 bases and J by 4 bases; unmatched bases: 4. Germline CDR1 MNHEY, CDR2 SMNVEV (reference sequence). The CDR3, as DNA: TGTGCCAGCAGTTTAGACAGGGTTGGCACTGAAGCTTTCTTT. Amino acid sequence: CASSLDRVGTEAFF.

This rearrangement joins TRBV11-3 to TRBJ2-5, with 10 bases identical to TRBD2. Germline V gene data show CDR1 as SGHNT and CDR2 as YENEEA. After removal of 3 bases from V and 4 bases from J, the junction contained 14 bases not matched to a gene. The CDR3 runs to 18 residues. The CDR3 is CASSLGSSGRSGGETQYF. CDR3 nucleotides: TGTGCCAGCAGCTTGGGGTCTAGCGGGAGAAGTGGCGGAGAGACCCAGTACTTC. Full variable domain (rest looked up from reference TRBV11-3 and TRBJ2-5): EAGVVQSPRYKIIEKKQPVAFWCNPISGHNTLYWYLQNLGQGPELLIRYENEEAVDDSQLPKDRFSAERLKGVDSTLKIQPAELGDSAVYLCASSLGSSGRSGGETQYFGPGTRLLVL.

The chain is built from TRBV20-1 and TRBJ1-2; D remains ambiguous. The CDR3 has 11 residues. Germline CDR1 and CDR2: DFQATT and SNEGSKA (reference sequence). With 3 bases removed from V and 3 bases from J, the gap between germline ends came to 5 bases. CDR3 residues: CSARADYGYTF. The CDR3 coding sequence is TGCAGTGCTAGGGCCGACTATGGCTACACCTTC.

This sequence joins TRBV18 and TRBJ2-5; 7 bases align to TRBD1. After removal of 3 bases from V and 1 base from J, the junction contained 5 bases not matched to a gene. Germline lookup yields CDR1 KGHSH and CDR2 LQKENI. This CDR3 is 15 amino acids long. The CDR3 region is CASSPGQELQETQYF. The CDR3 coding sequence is TGTGCCAGCTCACCCGGACAGGAACTCCAAGAGACCCAGTACTTC.

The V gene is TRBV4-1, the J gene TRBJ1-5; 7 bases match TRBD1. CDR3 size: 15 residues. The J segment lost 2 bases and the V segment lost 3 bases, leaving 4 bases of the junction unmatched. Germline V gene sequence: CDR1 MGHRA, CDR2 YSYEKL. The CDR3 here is CASSQETGGNQPQHF. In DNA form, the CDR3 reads TGCGCCAGCAGCCAGGAAACAGGGGGCAATCAGCCCCAGCATTTT.